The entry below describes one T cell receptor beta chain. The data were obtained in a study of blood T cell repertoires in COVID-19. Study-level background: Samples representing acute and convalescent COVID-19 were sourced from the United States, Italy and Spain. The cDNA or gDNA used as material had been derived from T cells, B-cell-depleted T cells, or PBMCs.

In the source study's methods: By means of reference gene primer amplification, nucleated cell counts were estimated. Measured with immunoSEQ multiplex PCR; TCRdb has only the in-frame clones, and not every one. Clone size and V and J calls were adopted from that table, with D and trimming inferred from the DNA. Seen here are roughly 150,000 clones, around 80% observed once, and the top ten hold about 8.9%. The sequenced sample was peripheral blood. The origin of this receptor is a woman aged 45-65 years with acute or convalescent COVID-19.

CDR3 sequence (DNA): TGTGCCAGCAGTGACAGTGGAAACACCATATATTTT. The encoded protein is CASSDSGNTIYF. The genes are TRBV6-6 and TRBJ1-3; maybe TRBD1 (5 bases). V was shortened by 5 bases and J by 3 bases, with 5 bases between the two germline ends. The germline CDR1 and CDR2 sequences are MNHNY and SVGAGI (reference sequence). The CDR3 has 12 amino acids.